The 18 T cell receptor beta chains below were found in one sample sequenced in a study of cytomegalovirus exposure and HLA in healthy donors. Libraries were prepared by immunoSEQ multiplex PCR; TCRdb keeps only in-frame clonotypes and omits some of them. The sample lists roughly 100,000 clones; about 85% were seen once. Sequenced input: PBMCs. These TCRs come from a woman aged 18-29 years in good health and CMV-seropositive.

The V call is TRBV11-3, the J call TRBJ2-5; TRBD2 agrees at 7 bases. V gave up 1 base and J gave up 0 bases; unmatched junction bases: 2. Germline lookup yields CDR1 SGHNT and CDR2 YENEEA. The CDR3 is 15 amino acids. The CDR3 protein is CASSLGGGYQETQYF. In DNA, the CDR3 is TGTGCCAGCAGCTTAGGGGGGGGGTACCAAGAGACCCAGTACTTC.

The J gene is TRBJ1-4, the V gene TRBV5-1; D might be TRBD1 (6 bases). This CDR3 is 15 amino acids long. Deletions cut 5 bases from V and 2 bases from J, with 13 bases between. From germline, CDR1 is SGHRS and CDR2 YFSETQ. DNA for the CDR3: TGCGCCAGCAGGCCAACAGGGCGCACTAATGAAAAACTGTTTTTT. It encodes CASRPTGRTNEKLFF.

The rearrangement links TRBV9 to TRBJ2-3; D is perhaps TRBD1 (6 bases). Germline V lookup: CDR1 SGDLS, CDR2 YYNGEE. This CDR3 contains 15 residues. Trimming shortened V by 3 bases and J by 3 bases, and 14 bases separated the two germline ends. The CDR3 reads CASSGHTGKTDTQYF. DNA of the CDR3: TGTGCCAGCAGCGGACATACAGGGAAAACAGATACGCAGTATTTT.

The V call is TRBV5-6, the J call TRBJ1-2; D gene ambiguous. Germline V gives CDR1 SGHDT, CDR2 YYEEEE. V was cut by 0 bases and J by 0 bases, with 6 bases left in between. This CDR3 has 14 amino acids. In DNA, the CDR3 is TGTGCCAGCAGCTTGGTGGCAACTAACTATGGCTACACCTTC. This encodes CASSLVATNYGYTF.

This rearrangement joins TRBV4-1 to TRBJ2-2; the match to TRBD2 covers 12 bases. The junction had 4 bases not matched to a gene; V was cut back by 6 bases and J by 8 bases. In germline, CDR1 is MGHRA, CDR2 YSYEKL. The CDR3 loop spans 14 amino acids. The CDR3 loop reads CASRGTSGLGELFF. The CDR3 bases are TGCGCCAGCAGGGGGACTAGCGGGCTAGGGGAGCTGTTTTTT.

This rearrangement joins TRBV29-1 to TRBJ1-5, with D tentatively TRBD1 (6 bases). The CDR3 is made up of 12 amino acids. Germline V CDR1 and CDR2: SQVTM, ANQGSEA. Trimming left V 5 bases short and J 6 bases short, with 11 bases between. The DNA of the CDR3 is TGCAGCGTTTCAGGGGCAGGTCAGCCCCAGCATTTT. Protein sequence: CSVSGAGQPQHF.

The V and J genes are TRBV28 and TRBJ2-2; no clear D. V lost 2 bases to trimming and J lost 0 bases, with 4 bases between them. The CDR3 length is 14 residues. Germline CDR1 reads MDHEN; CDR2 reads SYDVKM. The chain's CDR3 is CASSLDTNTGELFF. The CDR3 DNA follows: TGTGCCAGCAGTTTAGACACGAACACCGGGGAGCTGTTTTTT.

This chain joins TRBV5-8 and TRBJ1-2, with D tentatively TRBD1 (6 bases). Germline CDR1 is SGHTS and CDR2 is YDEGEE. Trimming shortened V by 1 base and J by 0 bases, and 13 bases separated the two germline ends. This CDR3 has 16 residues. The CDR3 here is CASSLLGGSTNYGYTF. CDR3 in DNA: TGTGCCAGCAGCTTGTTAGGGGGAAGTACTAACTATGGCTACACCTTC.

The CDR3 region has the DNA TGTGCCAGCAGTTACTCAGGGGTAAGAAATCAGCCCCAGCATTTT. The encoded protein is CASSYSGVRNQPQHF. The genes are TRBV6-5 and TRBJ1-5, with D possibly being TRBD1 (5 bases). CDR3 length equals 15 residues. The V gene lost 0 bases and the J gene lost 4 bases, with 10 bases spanning the gap. The germline V gene encodes CDR1 MNHEY and CDR2 SVGAGI.

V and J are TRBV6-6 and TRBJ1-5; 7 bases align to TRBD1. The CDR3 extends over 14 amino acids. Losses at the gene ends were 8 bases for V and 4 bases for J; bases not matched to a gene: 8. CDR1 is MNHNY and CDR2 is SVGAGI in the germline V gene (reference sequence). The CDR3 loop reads CASRKGTDNQPQHF. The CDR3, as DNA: TGTGCCAGCCGCAAGGGGACAGATAATCAGCCCCAGCATTTT.

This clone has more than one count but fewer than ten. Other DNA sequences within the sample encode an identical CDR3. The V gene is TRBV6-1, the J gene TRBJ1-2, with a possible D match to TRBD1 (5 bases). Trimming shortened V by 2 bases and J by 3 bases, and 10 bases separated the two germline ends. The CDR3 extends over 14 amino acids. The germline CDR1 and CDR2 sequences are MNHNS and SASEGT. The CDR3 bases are TGTGCCAGCAGTGAAATTGGAGGGGACTATGGCTACACCTTC. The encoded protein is CASSEIGGDYGYTF.

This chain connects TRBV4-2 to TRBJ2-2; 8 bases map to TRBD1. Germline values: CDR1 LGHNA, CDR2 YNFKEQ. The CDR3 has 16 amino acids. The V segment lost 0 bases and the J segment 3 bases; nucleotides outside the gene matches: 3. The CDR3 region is CASSQDYRGDTGELFF. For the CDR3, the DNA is TGTGCCAGCAGCCAAGATTACAGGGGGGACACCGGGGAGCTGTTTTTT.

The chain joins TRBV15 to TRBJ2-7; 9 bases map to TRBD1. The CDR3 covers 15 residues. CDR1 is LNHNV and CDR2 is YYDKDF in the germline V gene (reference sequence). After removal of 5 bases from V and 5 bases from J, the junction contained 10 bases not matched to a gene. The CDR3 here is CATSSLGTGQNEQYF. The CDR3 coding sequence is TGTGCCACCAGCTCACTCGGGACAGGGCAAAACGAGCAGTACTTC.

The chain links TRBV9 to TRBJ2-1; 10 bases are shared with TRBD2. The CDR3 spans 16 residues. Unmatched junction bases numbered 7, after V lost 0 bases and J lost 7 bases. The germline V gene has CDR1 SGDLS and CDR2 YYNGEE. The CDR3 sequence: CASSVDPSGRVNEQFF. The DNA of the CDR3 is TGTGCCAGCAGCGTAGACCCTAGCGGGAGAGTTAATGAGCAGTTCTTC. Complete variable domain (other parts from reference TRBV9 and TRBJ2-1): DSGVTQTPKHLITATGQRVTLRCSPRSGDLSVYWYQQSLDQGLQFLIQYYNGEERAKGNILERFSAQQFPDLHSELNLSSLELGDSALYFCASSVDPSGRVNEQFFGPGTRLTVL.

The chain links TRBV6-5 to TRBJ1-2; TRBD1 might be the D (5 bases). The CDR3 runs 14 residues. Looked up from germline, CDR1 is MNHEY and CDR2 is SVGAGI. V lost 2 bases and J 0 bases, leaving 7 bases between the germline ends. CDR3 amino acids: CASSYRGSNYGYTF. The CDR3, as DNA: TGTGCCAGCAGTTACAGGGGTTCTAACTATGGCTACACCTTC.

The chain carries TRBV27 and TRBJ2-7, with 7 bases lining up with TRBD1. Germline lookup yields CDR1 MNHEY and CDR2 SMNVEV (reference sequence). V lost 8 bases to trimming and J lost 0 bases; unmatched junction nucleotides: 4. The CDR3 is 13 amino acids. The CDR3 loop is CASGGQHSYEQYF. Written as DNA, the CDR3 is TGTGCCAGCGGGGGACAGCACTCCTACGAGCAGTACTTC.

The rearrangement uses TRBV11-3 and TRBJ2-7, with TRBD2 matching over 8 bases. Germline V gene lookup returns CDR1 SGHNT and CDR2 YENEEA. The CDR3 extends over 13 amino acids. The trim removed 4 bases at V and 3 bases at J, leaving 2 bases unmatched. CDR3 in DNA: TGTGCCAGCAGCTCCGGGACTAGCTACGAGCAGTACTTC. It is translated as CASSSGTSYEQYF.

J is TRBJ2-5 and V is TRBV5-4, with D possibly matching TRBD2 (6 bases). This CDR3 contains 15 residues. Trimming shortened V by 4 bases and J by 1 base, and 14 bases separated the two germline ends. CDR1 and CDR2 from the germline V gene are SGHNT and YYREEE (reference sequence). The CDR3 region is CASSGAEGLQETQYF. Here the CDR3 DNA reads TGTGCCAGCAGCGGGGCGGAGGGGCTCCAAGAGACCCAGTACTTC.